This TCR beta chain came from a study of breast tumors, draining lymph nodes, adjacent tissues. TCRdb reprocessed the multiplex PCR reads with MiXCR, giving one entry per CDR3 protein. The repertoire holds about 63,000 distinct CDR3 sequences, with 45% to 60% as singletons. V was pared by 1 base and J by 0 bases, with 25 bases between. Germline values: CDR1 MGHDK, CDR2 SYGVNS. The CDR3 length is 20 residues. This sequence originates from a female donor with breast cancer. Some clones in this sample may be carry-over from other donors' samples. The sample was breast tumor tissue. The chain recombines TRBV25-1 with TRBJ2-7; D is undetermined. This CDR3 reads CASSELNCQKANTSSYEQYF. In DNA form, the CDR3 reads TGTGCCAGCAGTGAATTAAACTGTCAAAAGGCTAACACCTCCTCCTACGAGCAGTACTTC.